Below are 16 T cell receptor beta chains sequenced from a single sample in a study of blood T cell repertoires in COVID-19. Clones were read by immunoSEQ multiplex PCR, and TCRdb kept only the in-frame ones, dropping some. Here the sample spans around 130,000 clones, about 83% being singletons. The specimen was PBMCs or T cells enriched from blood (not recorded which). The receptors shown here come from a woman aged 45-65 years with acute COVID-19.

V gene TRBV11-2 combines with J gene TRBJ1-2, with D perhaps matching TRBD1 (5 bases). This CDR3 has 17 amino acids. With 3 bases removed from V and 4 bases from J, the gap between germline ends came to 21 bases. Germline assignment: CDR1 SGHAT and CDR2 FQNNGV. The CDR3 DNA sequence: TGTGCCAGCAGCTTCGGGCGGGGGTGCAGGGAGGGCTATGGCTACACCTTC. It is translated as CASSFGRGCREGYGYTF.

This rearrangement joins TRBV16 to TRBJ1-1; 10 nucleotides match TRBD1. This CDR3 is built from 14 residues. The germline V gene has CDR1 KGHSY and CDR2 FQNENV. Losses at the gene ends were 3 bases for V and 11 bases for J; bases not matched to a gene: 9. In DNA, the CDR3 is TGTGCCAGCAGCCACCGGGGACAGGGGTTTGGCGCTTTCTTT. This gives the protein CASSHRGQGFGAFF.

The J gene is TRBJ2-3, the V gene TRBV3-1 (or the pseudogene TRBV3-2), with TRBD2 matching over 7 bases. CDR1 and CDR2 from the germline V gene are LGHDT and YNNKEL (reference sequence). CDR3 length: 19 amino acids. With 3 bases clipped from V and 2 bases from J, the junction kept 17 bases outside the gene matches. The chain's CDR3 is CASSQRDYNSIFYTDTQYF. CDR3 nucleotide sequence: TGTGCCAGCAGCCAGCGGGACTACAACTCCATATTTTACACAGATACGCAGTATTTT.

The gene calls are TRBV6-5 and TRBJ1-1; weak D call: TRBD1 (6 bases). Germline V gene sequence: CDR1 MNHEY, CDR2 SVGAGI. The CDR3 runs 14 residues. With 3 bases removed from V and 5 bases from J, the gap between germline ends came to 13 bases. CDR3 coding DNA: TGTGCCAGCAGTTATGGAACAGGGCAAACTGAAGCTTTCTTT. It is translated as CASSYGTGQTEAFF.

The gene calls are TRBV7-2 and TRBJ1-2; D is undetermined. Between the trimmed V and J ends, which lost 3 bases and 6 bases, there was a span of 11 bases. From germline, CDR1 is SGHTA and CDR2 FQGNSA. This CDR3 comprises 13 residues. In nucleotides, the CDR3 is TGTGCCAGCAGCTTTAGTTTAGCAGATGGCTACACCTTC. This translates into CASSFSLADGYTF.

The chain has TRBV27 and TRBJ2-2; 7 positions agree with TRBD1. Germline V gene sequence: CDR1 MNHEY, CDR2 SMNVEV (reference sequence). The CDR3 runs to 15 residues. V was clipped by 4 bases and J by 7 bases; unmatched bases: 9. The CDR3 nucleotides are TGTGCCAGCAGTTCCATCGACAGGGTAGGCGGGGAGCTGTTTTTT. Protein product: CASSSIDRVGGELFF.

This chain joins TRBV7-9 and TRBJ2-7; D perhaps matches TRBD1 (6 bases). V gave up 6 bases and J gave up 6 bases, with 24 bases separating them. This CDR3 contains 16 residues. From germline, CDR1 is SEHNR and CDR2 FQNEAQ (reference sequence). The CDR3 sequence: CASRLIRDMTLREQYF. The CDR3, as DNA: TGTGCCAGCAGGCTGATCCGGGACATGACCCTCCGCGAGCAGTACTTC. Together with reference TRBV7-9 and TRBJ2-7, the CDR3 gives the full variable domain: DTGVSQNPRHKITKRGQNVTFRCDPISEHNRLYWYRQTLGQGPEFLTYFQNEAQLEKSRLLSDRFSAERPKGSFSTLEIQRTEQGDSAMYLCASRLIRDMTLREQYFGPGTRLTVT.

This chain uses TRBV2 with TRBJ1-3; possibly TRBD1 for D (5 bases). The CDR3 covers 14 residues. Germline values: CDR1 SNHLY, CDR2 FYNNEI. V was cut by 6 bases and J by 2 bases, with 11 bases left in between. The CDR3 coding sequence is TGTGCCAGCAGCCCCGGGACTACTGGAAACACCATATATTTT. This translates into CASSPGTTGNTIYF.

The chain employs TRBV30 and TRBJ1-2; possibly TRBD1 for D (6 bases). CDR1 is GTSNPN, CDR2 SVGIG, per germline (reference sequence). Trimming took 3 bases from V and 0 from J, leaving 17 bases between them. The CDR3 covers 16 residues. CDR3 nucleotide sequence: TGTGCCTGGAGCCCAACAACGACAGGAACTAACTATGGCTACACCTTC. Encoded protein: CAWSPTTTGTNYGYTF. Full variable domain (rest looked up from reference TRBV30 and TRBJ1-2): SQTIHQWPATLVQPVGSPLSLECTVEGTSNPNLYWYRQAAGRGLQLLFYSVGIGQISSEVPQNLSASRPQDRQFILSSKKLLLSDSGFYLCAWSPTTTGTNYGYTFGSGTRLTVV.

This clone was observed a handful of times. This chain links TRBV5-1 with TRBJ2-7, with 7 bases aligning to TRBD2. The germline gives CDR1 SGHRS, CDR2 YFSETQ. The CDR3 loop spans 14 amino acids. Losses at the gene ends were 3 bases for V and 5 bases for J; bases not matched to a gene: 8. CDR3: CASSSGGLGHEQYF. DNA for the CDR3: TGCGCCAGCAGCTCGGGAGGACTAGGGCACGAGCAGTACTTC.

The genes are TRBV19 and TRBJ2-1; TRBD1 matches at 8 bases. J was trimmed by 6 bases and V by 5 bases; bases with no gene match: 3. Germline CDR1 is LNHDA and CDR2 is SQIVND (reference sequence). CDR3 length: 13 amino acids. The chain's CDR3 is CASSPGTGNEQFF. The CDR3 DNA sequence: TGTGCCAGTAGTCCAGGGACAGGCAATGAGCAGTTCTTC.

The V and J genes are TRBV5-3 and TRBJ2-5, with 9 positions matching TRBD1. TRBV5-3 is designated an ORF whose function remains uncertain. This CDR3 comprises 14 residues. Losses at the gene ends were 4 bases for V and 5 bases for J; bases not matched to a gene: 6. CDR3 in amino acids: CARSTNRGRETQYF. The CDR3 DNA follows: TGTGCCAGAAGCACAAACAGGGGGCGGGAGACCCAGTACTTC.

The genes are TRBV6-5 and TRBJ1-1, with a weak D call TRBD1 (6 bases). In germline, CDR1 is MNHEY, CDR2 SVGAGI. This CDR3 is built from 12 residues. Trimming shortened V by 5 bases and J by 8 bases, and 12 bases separated the two germline ends. As DNA, the CDR3 is TGTGCCAGCAGTAATCAGGACAGAGAAGCTTTCTTT. Protein: CASSNQDREAFF.

This clone was observed at least ten times. The chain employs TRBV27 and TRBJ2-7, with unresolved D. CDR1 and CDR2 (germline): MNHEY, SMNVEV (reference sequence). Trimming took 4 bases from V and 3 from J, leaving 10 bases between them. This CDR3 contains 13 residues. CDR3 DNA: TGTGCCAGCAGTTCCCTGATGAGCTACGAGCAGTACTTC. Amino acids: CASSSLMSYEQYF.

This clone has more than one count but fewer than ten. The chain combines TRBV5-1 with TRBJ2-6, with 7 bases fitting TRBD1. The ends lost 8 bases at V and 4 bases at J; junction bases unmatched: 12. Per the germline V gene, CDR1 is SGHRS and CDR2 is YFSETQ. This CDR3 region has 16 residues. The CDR3 sequence: CASGGQGVRGANVLTF. CDR3 nucleotide sequence: TGCGCCAGTGGCGGTCAGGGGGTGAGAGGGGCCAACGTCCTGACTTTC.

The CDR3 DNA reads TGTGCCAGCTCCACGGACAGGGGGGGAAATCAGCCCCAGCATTTT. This translates into CASSTDRGGNQPQHF. This sequence joins TRBV18 and TRBJ1-5; 10 nucleotides match TRBD1. J lost 4 bases, V lost 6 bases, and 6 bases had no gene match. The CDR3 covers 15 residues. CDR1 KGHSH and CDR2 LQKENI come from the germline V gene.